This T cell receptor (beta chain) is from a study of blood T cell repertoires in COVID-19. Study overall: The analysed material was cDNA or gDNA that came from T cells, B-cell-depleted T cells, or PBMCs.

Authors' data handling: The assay estimated nucleated cells by amplifying reference gene primers. This table comes from immunoSEQ multiplex PCR, and its TCRdb copy is limited to in-frame clones, with some not included. V and J calls plus clone size are reproduced from that table; the DNA served to infer D and trimming. The sample includes 200,000 to 300,000 clones, about 87% of them seen just once. The germline CDR1 and CDR2 sequences are LNHDA and SQIVND (reference sequence). The germline V and J ends were trimmed by 6 bases and 0 bases, with 26 bases remaining between them. The CDR3 totals 20 residues.

The origin of this receptor is a man aged 55 to 70 who had recovered from COVID-19. The chain has TRBV19 and TRBJ1-4; tentatively, D is TRBD1 (5 bases). Material: peripheral blood. The CDR3 coding sequence is TGTGCCAGTAGCGGGCGAGGAGGGAAGGCGGTAGGGGCAACTAATGAAAAACTGTTTTTT. Protein sequence: CASSGRGGKAVGATNEKLFF. Full variable domain (rest looked up from reference TRBV19 and TRBJ1-4): DGGITQSPKYLFRKEGQNVTLSCEQNLNHDAMYWYRQDPGQGLRLIYYSQIVNDFQKGDIAEGYSVSREKKESFPLTVTSAQKNPTAFYLCASSGRGGKAVGATNEKLFFGSGTQLSVL.